The subject of this entry is one T cell receptor beta chain. No antigen is known for it. One base away there is no much larger clone; base qualities are not given. Genomic DNA was isolated from the sorted cells so that the TCRbeta CDR3 region could be sequenced. TCRbeta CDR3 regions were sequenced using the immunoSEQ Assay. Sourced from immuneACCESS, this table was stored by TCRdb with only in-frame sequences that have V and J called. A share of the clones is absent; for the studies checked, an unresolved V gene accounts for under half, and the remainder has no known explanation. The sample table holds roughly 61,000 clones, of which over 75% were seen once. 3% to 4% of the sample lies in the top ten. The sample is drawn from a study of OX40 agonist ivuxolimab in advanced cancers. The study in broad terms: Ivuxolimab, which targeted the costimulatory receptor OX40 (CD134), was an agonistic, fully human IgG2 monoclonal antibody. A male proportion of under 85% and a mean age of about 60 years, ranging from about 23 to 90, were recorded for the dose-escalation cohort. Prior anti-PD-1, anti-PD-L1 or anti-CTLA-4 therapy was permitted, and checkpoint inhibitors had been received by around 39% of dose-escalation patients. Three dose-escalation patients achieved partial responses, one with hepatocellular carcinoma and two with cutaneous melanoma. The monotherapy dose-escalation portion (N = 52 patients) of the phase I ivuxolimab trial is reported in the paper. Intravenous ivuxolimab was administered to patients every 2 weeks at six dose levels: 0.01, 0.1, 0.3, 1.5, 3 and 10 mg/kg. Of the roughly 53 patients in dose escalation, 19 had hepatocellular carcinoma, about 15 had melanoma, 9 had renal cell carcinoma and 9 had head and neck cancer. Peripheral TCRbeta sequencing aimed to test whether ivuxolimab altered TCR sequence diversity and caused clonal T-cell expansion. What the work shows at the level of the full study, not this receptor alone: After ivuxolimab, expanded clones were on average more numerous among CD8+ T cells than among CD4+ T cells. Low levels of normalized T-cell clonal expansion were also seen in some nonresponding patients. Clonal expansion of both CD4+ and CD8+ blood T cells was observed from baseline to week 6 at doses 0.1 to 3.0 mg/kg. Partial responders in the 0.1-3.0 mg/kg groups had among the lowest normalized peripheral clonal expansion, especially among CD8+ T cells. The antigen specificity of the peripheral T cells that underwent clonal expansion was not determined.

The trim is 5 bases for V and 5 bases for J, with a gap of 10 bases between the germline ends. The CDR3, cysteine through phenylalanine, is 13 amino acids long. The read is trimmed to its CDR3 DNA, 39 bases read in frame from base 1. In the germline V gene, CDR1 corresponds to MDHEN and CDR2 to SYDVKM. Patients with autoimmune disease history or receiving systemic immunosuppression were excluded from the trial. Peripheral blood for TCR sequencing was collected from all dose cohorts at baseline, on cycle 4 day 1, and on cycle 7 day 1. Samples came from an open-label, multicenter, first-in-human phase I dose-escalation trial of ivuxolimab. Adults with locally advanced or metastatic melanoma, renal cell carcinoma, hepatocellular carcinoma or head and neck squamous cell carcinoma were enrolled in the trial. Before TCR sequencing, CD4+ T cells and CD8+ T cells from peripheral blood were sorted into separate populations.

This sequence uses TRBV28 and TRBJ1-5; a tentative D call is TRBD1 (5 bases match). The TCR originated in an adult with an advanced solid tumor such as melanoma, head and neck, liver or kidney cancer. The sequences come from CD4+ or CD8+ T cells sorted from blood, collected in a trial of the OX40 agonist ivuxolimab. The nucleotide sequence is TGTGCCAGCAGTCTACAGGATTATCAGCCCCAGCATTTT. This yields the protein CASSLQDYQPQHF.